This record looks at one TCR beta chain sequence and its context. These data originate in a study of blood T cell repertoires in COVID-19. Study summary: Acute-phase and convalescent COVID-19 samples originated in the United States, Italy and Spain.

The CDR3 is made up of 13 amino acids. Trimming removed 5 bases at V and 6 bases at J, with 14 bases between. Looked up from germline, CDR1 is SGHDT and CDR2 is YYEEEE. Some clones are missing from TCRdb's copy, which holds only in-frame ones; the method was immunoSEQ multiplex PCR. Of about 120,000 clones in the sample, over 75% were seen once. The sequenced sample was peripheral blood. This sequence was found in a man at least 80 years old with acute or convalescent COVID-19. V usage is TRBV5-6 and J usage is TRBJ1-2, with D tentatively TRBD1 (6 bases). CDR3 coding DNA: TGTGCCAGCAGGTCACAGGGTACCCATGGCTACACCTTC. Translating it yields CASRSQGTHGYTF.